The entry below describes one TCR beta chain. Sequencing used immunoSEQ multiplex PCR; TCRdb keeps in-frame clones, though not all of them. In the table there are 55,000 to 80,000 clones, approximately 87% of which are singletons. The sample is drawn from a study of T cell changes during pregnancy in multiple sclerosis. CDR3 length: 14 amino acids. V was shortened by 4 bases and J by 7 bases, with 14 bases between the two germline ends. Germline CDR1 reads SNHLY; CDR2 reads FYNNEI. J is TRBJ1-5 and V is TRBV2; perhaps TRBD1 as D (6 bases). Sequencing used peripheral blood, obtained after pregnancy. This TCR was sampled from a female donor in good health, enrolled as a control in a pregnancy study. CDR3 region: CASSGTGFRQPQHF. The CDR3 nucleotides are TGTGCCAGCAGTGGTACAGGGTTCCGGCAGCCCCAGCATTTT.